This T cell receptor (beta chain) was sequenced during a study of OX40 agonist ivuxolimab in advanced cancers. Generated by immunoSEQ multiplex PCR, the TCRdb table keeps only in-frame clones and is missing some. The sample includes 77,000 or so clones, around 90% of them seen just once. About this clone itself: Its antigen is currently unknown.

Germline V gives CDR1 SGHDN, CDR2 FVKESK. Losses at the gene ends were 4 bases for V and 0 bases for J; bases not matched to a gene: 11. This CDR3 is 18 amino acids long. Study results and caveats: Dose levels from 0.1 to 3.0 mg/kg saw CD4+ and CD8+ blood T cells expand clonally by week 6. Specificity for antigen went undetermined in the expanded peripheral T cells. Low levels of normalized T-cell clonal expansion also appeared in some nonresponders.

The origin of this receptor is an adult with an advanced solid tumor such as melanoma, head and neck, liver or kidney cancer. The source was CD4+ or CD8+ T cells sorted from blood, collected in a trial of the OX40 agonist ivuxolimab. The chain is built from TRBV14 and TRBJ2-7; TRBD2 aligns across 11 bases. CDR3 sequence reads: CASSPGLAGGASSYEQYF. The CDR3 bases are TGTGCCAGCAGCCCTGGCCTAGCGGGGGGTGCTAGCTCCTACGAGCAGTACTTC.